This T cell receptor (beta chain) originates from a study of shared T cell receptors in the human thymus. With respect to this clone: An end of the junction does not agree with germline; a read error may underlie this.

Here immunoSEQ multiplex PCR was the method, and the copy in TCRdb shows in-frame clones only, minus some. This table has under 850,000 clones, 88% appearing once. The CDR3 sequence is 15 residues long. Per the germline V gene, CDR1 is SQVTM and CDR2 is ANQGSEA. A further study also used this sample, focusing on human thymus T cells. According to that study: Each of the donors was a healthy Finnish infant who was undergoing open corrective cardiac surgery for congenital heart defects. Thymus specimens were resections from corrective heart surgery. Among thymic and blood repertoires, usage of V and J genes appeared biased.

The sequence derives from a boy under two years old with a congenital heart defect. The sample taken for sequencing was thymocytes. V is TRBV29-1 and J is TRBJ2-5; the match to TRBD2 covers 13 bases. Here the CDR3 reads CSALGLAGPQEAQYF. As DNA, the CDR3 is TGCAGCGCCCTGGGACTAGCGGGGCCCCAAGAGGCCCAGTACTTC.